Described below is a single T cell receptor beta chain sequence and its context. The antigen remains unidentified. Germline loops: CDR1 SGHNT, CDR2 YYREEE (reference sequence). This CDR3 has 15 residues. V lost 0 bases, J lost 1 base, and 10 bases lay in between. This PCR relied on a set of 60 Vbeta primers and 13 Jbeta primers. Sequenced by immunoSEQ multiplex PCR; TCRdb stores in-frame clones only, minus some. Here the sample spans 150,000 to 200,000 clones, just under 80% being singletons. These data belong to a study of cytomegalovirus exposure and HLA in healthy donors. Points from the study as a whole: Analysis performed later found roughly 17,000 TCR beta sequences associated with HLA alleles at 0.05 false discovery rate. Among TCR sequences, most were rare, though some public TCRs appeared in many donors. For TCR beta chains, V- and J-gene trimming was later linked to a missense DCLRE1C variant.

These donors, healthy bone marrow donors, were studied. The chain has TRBV5-4 and TRBJ1-1; D is unresolved. The sequencing input was PBMCs. This TCR was recovered from a woman aged 45-59 years in good health and CMV-seropositive. The CDR3 spells CASSLVPGKNTEAFF. The CDR3 region has the DNA TGTGCCAGCAGCTTGGTTCCAGGTAAGAACACTGAAGCTTTCTTT.